This T cell receptor beta chain was found in a study of T cells of healthy individuals. TCRdb recomputed calls from the 5' RACE reads with MiXCR, one row per CDR3 protein. The sample yields 75,000 to 95,000 distinct CDR3 sequences, more than 5% seen once. Trimming pared 6 bases from V and 1 base from J, leaving 9 bases between. This CDR3 is 13 amino acids long. CDR1 is MRHNA and CDR2 is SNTAGT in the germline V gene. The sequence was collected from a female donor in good health. This chain joins TRBV6-4 and TRBJ1-1, with no clear D. The CDR3 DNA follows: TGTGCCAGCAGAAGGAACCCGAACACTGAAGCTTTCTTT. This translates into CASRRNPNTEAFF.